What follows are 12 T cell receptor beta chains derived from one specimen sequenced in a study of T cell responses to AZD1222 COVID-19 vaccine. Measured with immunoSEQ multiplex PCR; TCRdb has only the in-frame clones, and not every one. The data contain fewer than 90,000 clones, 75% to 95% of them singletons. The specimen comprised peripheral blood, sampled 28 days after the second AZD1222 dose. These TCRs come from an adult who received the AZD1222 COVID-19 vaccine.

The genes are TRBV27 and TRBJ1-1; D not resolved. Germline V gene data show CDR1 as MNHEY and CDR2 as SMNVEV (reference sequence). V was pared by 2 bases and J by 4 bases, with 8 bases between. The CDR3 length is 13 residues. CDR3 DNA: TGTGCCAGCAGTTTAGGCCCTTTCACTGAAGCTTTCTTT. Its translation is CASSLGPFTEAFF.

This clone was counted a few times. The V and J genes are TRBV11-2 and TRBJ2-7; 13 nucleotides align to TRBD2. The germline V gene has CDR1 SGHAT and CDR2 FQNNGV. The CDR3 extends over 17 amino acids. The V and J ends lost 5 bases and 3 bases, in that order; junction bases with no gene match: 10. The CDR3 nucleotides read TGTGCCAGCAGCCCCCCCCGGTGGACTAGCGGGAGCTACGAGCAGTACTTC. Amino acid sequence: CASSPPRWTSGSYEQYF.

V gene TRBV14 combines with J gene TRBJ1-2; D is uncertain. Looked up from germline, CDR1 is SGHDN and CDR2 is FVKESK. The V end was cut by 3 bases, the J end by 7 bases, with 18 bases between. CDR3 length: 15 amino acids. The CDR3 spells CASSQVHGVMSGYTF. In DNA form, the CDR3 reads TGTGCCAGCAGCCAGGTTCACGGGGTCATGTCTGGCTACACCTTC.

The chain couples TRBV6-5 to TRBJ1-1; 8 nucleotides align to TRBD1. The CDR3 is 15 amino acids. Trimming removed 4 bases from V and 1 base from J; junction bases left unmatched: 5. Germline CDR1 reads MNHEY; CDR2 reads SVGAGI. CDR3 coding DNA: TGTGCCAGCAGTTCAGACAGGGGAACGAACACTGAAGCTTTCTTT. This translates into CASSSDRGTNTEAFF.

The DNA for the CDR3 is TGTGCCAGCAGCAAAGTGGGAGGGAGGAACACTGAAGCTTTCTTT. It is translated as CASSKVGGRNTEAFF. The chain combines TRBV21-1 with TRBJ1-1. TRBV21-1 is labeled a pseudogene. This CDR3 has 15 residues.

In nucleotides, the CDR3 is TGTGCCAGCAGCTCTGGACAGGGGGTCTACACTGAAGCTTTCTTT. Protein sequence: CASSSGQGVYTEAFF. The rearrangement joins TRBV13 to TRBJ1-1, with 10 bases identical to TRBD1. This CDR3 region has 15 residues. Germline loops: CDR1 PRHDT, CDR2 FYEKMQ (reference sequence). Losses at the gene ends were 4 bases for V and 3 bases for J; bases not matched to a gene: 5.

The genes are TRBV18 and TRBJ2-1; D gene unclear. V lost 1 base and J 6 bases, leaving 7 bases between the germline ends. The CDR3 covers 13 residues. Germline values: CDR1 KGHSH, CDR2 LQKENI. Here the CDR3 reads CASSPRDSNEQFF. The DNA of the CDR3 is TGTGCCAGCTCACCACGGGATAGCAATGAGCAGTTCTTC.

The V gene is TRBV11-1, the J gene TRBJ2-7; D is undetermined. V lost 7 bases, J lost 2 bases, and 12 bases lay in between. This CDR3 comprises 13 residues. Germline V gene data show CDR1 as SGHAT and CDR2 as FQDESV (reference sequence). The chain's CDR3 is CASTDGPTYEQYF. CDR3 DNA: TGTGCCAGCACTGACGGGCCAACCTACGAGCAGTACTTC.

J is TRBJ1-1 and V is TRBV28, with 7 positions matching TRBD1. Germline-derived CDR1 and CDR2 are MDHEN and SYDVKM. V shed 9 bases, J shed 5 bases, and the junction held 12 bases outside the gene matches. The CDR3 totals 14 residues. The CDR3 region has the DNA TGTGCCAGTGAGGTTGGGCAGGGGGTTACTGAAGCTTTCTTT. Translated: CASEVGQGVTEAFF.

CDR3 DNA: TGCAGCGTAAAGGGACAGCACACAGATACGCAGTATTTT. This translates into CSVKGQHTDTQYF. The chain links TRBV29-1 to TRBJ2-3, with 7 bases matching TRBD1. V was pared by 6 bases and J by 2 bases, with 5 bases of the junction left unmatched. The CDR3 consists of 13 residues. In germline, CDR1 is SQVTM, CDR2 ANQGSEA.

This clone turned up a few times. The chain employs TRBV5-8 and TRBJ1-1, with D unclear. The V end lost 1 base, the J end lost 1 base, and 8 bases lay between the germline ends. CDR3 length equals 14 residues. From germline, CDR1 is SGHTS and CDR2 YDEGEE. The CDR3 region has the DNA TGTGCCAGCAGCTTGTTGTATCAGAACACTGAAGCTTTCTTT. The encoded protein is CASSLLYQNTEAFF.

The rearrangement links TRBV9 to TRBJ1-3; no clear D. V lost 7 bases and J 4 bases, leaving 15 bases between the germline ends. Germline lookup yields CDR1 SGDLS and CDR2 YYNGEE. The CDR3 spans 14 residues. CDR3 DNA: TGTGCCAGCGCGGGAGAGAGCAAGGGAAACACCATATATTTT. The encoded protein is CASAGESKGNTIYF.